This T cell receptor (beta chain) originates from a study of OX40 agonist ivuxolimab in advanced cancers. Study-level background: Ivuxolimab, which targeted the costimulatory receptor OX40 (CD134), was an agonistic, fully human IgG2 monoclonal antibody. The paper describes the monotherapy dose-escalation part (N ≈ 49 patients) of the phase I trial of ivuxolimab. Prior anti-PD-1, anti-PD-L1 or anti-CTLA-4 therapy was permitted, and 40% of dose-escalation patients had received checkpoint inhibitors. Among the roughly 50 dose-escalation patients, some 20 had hepatocellular carcinoma, roughly 15 melanoma, 9 renal cell carcinoma and 9 head and neck cancer. Intravenous ivuxolimab was administered to patients every 2 weeks at six dose levels: 0.01, 0.1, 0.3, 1.5, 3 and 10 mg/kg. Partial responses were achieved by three dose-escalation patients, of whom one had hepatocellular carcinoma and two had cutaneous melanoma. A male proportion of around 80% and a mean age of around 60 years, ranging from 23 to 79, were recorded for the dose-escalation cohort. The point of sequencing TCRbeta in the periphery was to test whether ivuxolimab changed TCR sequence diversity and drove clonal T-cell expansion.

Study-level results and caveats: The antigen specificity of the peripheral T cells that underwent clonal expansion was not determined. Low levels of normalized T-cell clonal expansion were also seen in some patients who did not respond. Partial responders in the 0.1-3.0 mg/kg groups had among the lowest normalized peripheral clonal expansion, especially among CD8+ T cells. After ivuxolimab, CD8+ T cells had more expanded clones than CD4+ T cells on average. Clonal expansion of both CD4+ and CD8+ blood T cells was observed from baseline to week 6 at doses 0.1 to 3.0 mg/kg.

Genomic DNA was extracted from sorted cells for sequencing of the TCRbeta CDR3 region. The immunoSEQ Assay was used for sequencing of TCRbeta CDR3 regions. Sourced from immuneACCESS, this table was stored by TCRdb with only in-frame sequences that have V and J called. A share of the clones is absent; for the studies checked, an unresolved V gene accounts for under half, and the remainder has no known explanation. The sample yields 50,000 to 75,000 clones; 85% to 90% were counted once. Around 1.9% of the sample is held by the ten biggest clonotypes. From cysteine to phenylalanine, the CDR3 is 13 amino acids long. Solely the CDR3 DNA is kept, with 39 bases framed from the first base. Trimming at the junction amounts to 5 bases on V and 3 bases on J, and the germline ends lie 14 bases apart. Per the germline V gene (reference sequence), GTSNPN is the CDR1 and SVGIG is the CDR2. Notes on this clone: There is no known antigen for this receptor. The input lacks base qualities; no much larger clone sits a single base away.

The trial excluded patients who had a history of autoimmune disease or were on systemic immunosuppression. Peripheral blood for TCR sequencing was drawn from every dose cohort at baseline, at cycle 4 day 1 and at cycle 7 day 1. The samples were drawn from a first-in-human, open-label, multicenter phase I dose-escalation trial of ivuxolimab. Adults with locally advanced or metastatic melanoma, renal cell carcinoma, hepatocellular carcinoma or head and neck squamous cell carcinoma were enrolled in the trial. Before TCR sequencing, CD4+ T cells and CD8+ T cells were sorted from peripheral blood as separate populations.

This TCR was sampled from an adult with an advanced solid tumor such as melanoma, head and neck, liver or kidney cancer. The rearranged chain carries TRBV30 and TRBJ2-7, and possibly TRBD2, on 6 matching bases. This specimen consisted of CD4+ or CD8+ T cells sorted from blood, obtained in a trial of the OX40 agonist ivuxolimab. The CDR3 protein is CAWEYHGGYEQYF. In nucleotide form, the sequence is TGTGCCTGGGAGTACCACGGGGGCTACGAGCAGTACTTC.